Listed below are T cell receptor beta chains from one sample, sequenced in a study of control samples from healthy donors and cancer patients. Repertoires were generated with immunoSEQ multiplex PCR, while TCRdb's copy carries only in-frame clones and drops some. The data hold 70,000 to 95,000 clones, with 80% to 90% observed a single time. The source material was blood. The receptors originated from a man in his forties or fifties in good health. The CDR3 runs from the conserved cysteine through the conserved F or W. Fields, in order: clone size, D gene, V gene, J gene, CDR3 protein, CDR3 DNA. D genes are given only for firm matches. The size entry is marked missing in some rows and otherwise reads once, few, many or a size class.

clone_size: .; d_call: .; v_call: TRBV2; j_call: TRBJ1-1; cdr3_aa: CASSVEGGRMNTEAFF; cdr3_nt: TGTGCCAGCAGTGTTGAGGGGGGGAGGATGAACACTGAAGCTTTCTTT
clone_size: .; d_call: TRBD1; v_call: TRBV5-4; j_call: TRBJ2-7; cdr3_aa: CASSRDRGYPNEQYF; cdr3_nt: TGTGCCAGCAGTCGGGACAGGGGGTACCCTAACGAGCAGTACTTC
clone_size: .; d_call: .; v_call: TRBV14; j_call: TRBJ2-7; cdr3_aa: CASSQHYEQYF; cdr3_nt: TGTGCCAGCAGCCAACACTACGAGCAGTACTTC
clone_size: .; d_call: TRBD1; v_call: TRBV24-1; j_call: TRBJ1-2; cdr3_aa: CATSDPGQGHGYTF; cdr3_nt: TGTGCCACCAGTGACCCAGGACAGGGACATGGCTACACCTTC
clone_size: .; d_call: .; v_call: TRBV6-5; j_call: TRBJ1-3; cdr3_aa: CASILGNTIYF; cdr3_nt: TGTGCCAGCATCCTGGGGAACACCATATATTTT
clone_size: .; d_call: .; v_call: TRBV7-3; j_call: TRBJ2-5; cdr3_aa: CASSNRDKETQYF; cdr3_nt: TGTGCCAGCAGCAACCGGGATAAAGAGACCCAGTACTTC
clone_size: .; d_call: TRBD2; v_call: TRBV10-3; j_call: TRBJ2-2; cdr3_aa: CAISETGLAAPAPGELFF; cdr3_nt: TGTGCCATCAGTGAGACGGGACTAGCGGCTCCGGCCCCCGGGGAGCTGTTTTTT
clone_size: .; d_call: .; v_call: TRBV2; j_call: TRBJ1-1; cdr3_aa: CASSEQGAEAFF; cdr3_nt: TGTGCCAGCAGTGAACAGGGTGCTGAAGCTTTCTTT
clone_size: .; d_call: .; v_call: TRBV29-1; j_call: TRBJ2-7; cdr3_aa: CSVETQGTYEQYF; cdr3_nt: TGCAGCGTTGAGACCCAGGGGACTTACGAGCAGTACTTC
clone_size: once; d_call: TRBD2; v_call: TRBV6-2/TRBV6-3; j_call: TRBJ2-5; cdr3_aa: CASSLSGGASETQYF; cdr3_nt: TGTGCCAGCAGTTTGAGCGGGGGGGCCTCGGAGACCCAGTACTTC
clone_size: .; d_call: .; v_call: TRBV9; j_call: TRBJ2-5; cdr3_aa: CASSVEQGTETQYF; cdr3_nt: TGTGCCAGCAGCGTAGAACAGGGCACAGAGACCCAGTACTTC
clone_size: .; d_call: .; v_call: TRBV27; j_call: TRBJ2-1; cdr3_aa: CASSLRVASSSYNEQFF; cdr3_nt: TGTGCCAGCAGTTTAAGAGTGGCGTCGAGCTCCTACAATGAGCAGTTCTTC
clone_size: .; d_call: TRBD1; v_call: TRBV24-1; j_call: TRBJ1-1; cdr3_aa: CATSEPIPGQTYLNTEAFF; cdr3_nt: TGTGCCACCAGTGAGCCAATCCCGGGACAGACCTACCTGAACACTGAAGCTTTCTTT
clone_size: few; d_call: .; v_call: TRBV12-3/TRBV12-4; j_call: TRBJ1-6; cdr3_aa: CASSLAGLSPLHF; cdr3_nt: TGTGCCAGCAGTTTGGCCGGCCTTTCACCCCTCCACTTT
clone_size: .; d_call: .; v_call: TRBV5-5; j_call: TRBJ1-4; cdr3_aa: CASSQEASNEKLFF; cdr3_nt: TGTGCCAGCAGCCAGGAAGCCTCTAATGAAAAACTGTTTTTT
clone_size: .; d_call: .; v_call: TRBV4-3; j_call: TRBJ2-3; cdr3_aa: CASSQNGASTDTQYF; cdr3_nt: TGCGCCAGCAGCCAAAACGGGGCTAGCACAGATACGCAGTATTTT
clone_size: .; d_call: .; v_call: TRBV6-4; j_call: TRBJ1-5; cdr3_aa: CASSDSGRVRQPQHF; cdr3_nt: TGTGCCAGCAGTGACTCTGGCAGGGTGAGACAGCCCCAGCATTTT
clone_size: .; d_call: .; v_call: TRBV3-1/TRBV3-2; j_call: TRBJ1-2; cdr3_aa: CASSQGAGWEGYTF; cdr3_nt: TGTGCCAGCAGCCAAGGGGCTGGATGGGAGGGCTACACCTTC
clone_size: .; d_call: .; v_call: TRBV3-1/TRBV3-2; j_call: TRBJ1-1; cdr3_aa: CASSQAHSGTEAFF; cdr3_nt: TGTGCCAGCAGCCAAGCCCATTCCGGCACTGAAGCTTTCTTT
clone_size: .; d_call: .; v_call: TRBV4-1; j_call: TRBJ2-5; cdr3_aa: CASSQKTGTTLRETQYF; cdr3_nt: TGCGCCAGCAGCCAGAAAACAGGGACAACCTTGCGTGAGACCCAGTACTTC
clone_size: .; d_call: TRBD1; v_call: TRBV3-1/TRBV3-2; j_call: TRBJ1-1; cdr3_aa: CASSQDLDRVAFF; cdr3_nt: TGTGCCAGCAGCCAAGATCTGGACAGGGTGGCTTTCTTT
clone_size: once; d_call: .; v_call: TRBV14; j_call: TRBJ2-5; cdr3_aa: CASSQDWGFGETQYF; cdr3_nt: TGTGCCAGCAGCCAAGATTGGGGGTTCGGGGAGACCCAGTACTTC
clone_size: once; d_call: .; v_call: TRBV7-9; j_call: TRBJ1-1; cdr3_aa: CASSSGVTEAFF; cdr3_nt: TGTGCCAGCAGCTCGGGGGTTACTGAAGCTTTCTTT
clone_size: once; d_call: .; v_call: TRBV2; j_call: TRBJ1-1; cdr3_aa: CASSEEGRNTEAFF; cdr3_nt: TGTGCCAGCAGTGAGGAGGGTAGGAACACTGAAGCTTTCTTT
clone_size: .; d_call: .; v_call: TRBV18; j_call: TRBJ2-2; cdr3_aa: CASSPEQGHGRELFF; cdr3_nt: TGTGCCAGCTCACCGGAACAGGGCCACGGCCGGGAGCTGTTTTTT
clone_size: .; d_call: TRBD1; v_call: TRBV24-1; j_call: TRBJ1-1; cdr3_aa: CATSDSTRQGAGDTEAFF; cdr3_nt: TGTGCCACCAGTGATTCCACCCGACAGGGGGCAGGGGACACTGAAGCTTTCTTT
clone_size: .; d_call: .; v_call: TRBV14; j_call: TRBJ1-2; cdr3_aa: CASSPLGSGAAVGYTF; cdr3_nt: TGTGCCAGCAGCCCACTCGGATCGGGGGCAGCCGTCGGCTACACCTTC
clone_size: .; d_call: .; v_call: TRBV6-5; j_call: TRBJ2-7; cdr3_aa: CASSPPGRSEQYF; cdr3_nt: TGTGCCAGCAGTCCTCCGGGACGCTCCGAGCAGTACTTC
clone_size: few; d_call: TRBD1; v_call: TRBV2; j_call: TRBJ1-2; cdr3_aa: CASSESFGTGGGYTF; cdr3_nt: TGTGCCAGCAGTGAATCGTTCGGGACAGGAGGAGGCTACACCTTC
clone_size: .; d_call: TRBD1; v_call: TRBV19; j_call: TRBJ1-2; cdr3_aa: CASIPQGQGIYGYTF; cdr3_nt: TGTGCCAGTATCCCCCAGGGACAGGGGATCTATGGCTACACCTTC
clone_size: .; d_call: .; v_call: TRBV11-1; j_call: TRBJ1-2; cdr3_aa: CASSRTANYGYTF; cdr3_nt: TGTGCCAGCAGTAGGACTGCTAACTATGGCTACACCTTC
clone_size: .; d_call: TRBD1; v_call: TRBV5-1; j_call: TRBJ1-1; cdr3_aa: CASSSWTGVDEAFF; cdr3_nt: TGCGCCAGCAGCTCGTGGACAGGGGTAGATGAAGCTTTCTTT
clone_size: .; d_call: TRBD2; v_call: TRBV7-2; j_call: TRBJ2-7; cdr3_aa: CASSLTGGSYEQYF; cdr3_nt: TGTGCCAGCAGCTTAACGGGAGGGTCCTACGAGCAGTACTTC
clone_size: .; d_call: .; v_call: TRBV29-1; j_call: TRBJ1-2; cdr3_aa: CRGGGGAGYGYTF; cdr3_nt: TGCCGCGGGGGTGGGGGGGCTGGCTATGGCTACACCTTC
clone_size: .; d_call: TRBD1; v_call: TRBV9; j_call: TRBJ2-2; cdr3_aa: CASSLPRDRHSNTGELFF; cdr3_nt: TGTGCCAGCAGCCTTCCTAGGGACAGACACTCGAACACCGGGGAGCTGTTTTTT
clone_size: .; d_call: .; v_call: TRBV6-4; j_call: TRBJ2-1; cdr3_aa: CASSDRRDNEQFF; cdr3_nt: TGTGCCAGCAGTGACCGACGTGACAATGAGCAGTTCTTC
clone_size: .; d_call: .; v_call: TRBV13; j_call: TRBJ2-4; cdr3_aa: CASSEGRRLAKNIQYF; cdr3_nt: TGTGCCAGCAGCGAGGGACGGAGACTAGCCAAAAACATTCAGTACTTC
clone_size: once; d_call: .; v_call: TRBV5-1; j_call: TRBJ2-1; cdr3_aa: CASSLWTANNEQFF; cdr3_nt: TGCGCCAGCAGCTTGTGGACGGCCAACAATGAGCAGTTCTTC
clone_size: .; d_call: .; v_call: TRBV27; j_call: TRBJ1-3; cdr3_aa: CASSRAQGTGNTIYF; cdr3_nt: TGTGCCAGCAGCCGCGCGCAAGGAACAGGAAACACCATATATTTT
clone_size: .; d_call: TRBD2; v_call: TRBV24-1; j_call: TRBJ2-4; cdr3_aa: CATGREDVQYF; cdr3_nt: TGTGCCACCGGGCGGGAGGACGTTCAGTACTTC
clone_size: .; d_call: TRBD2; v_call: TRBV7-8; j_call: TRBJ2-1; cdr3_aa: CASSLPLAGRAVHEQFF; cdr3_nt: TGTGCCAGCAGCCTCCCACTAGCGGGACGGGCTGTCCATGAGCAGTTCTTC
clone_size: .; d_call: TRBD1; v_call: TRBV19; j_call: TRBJ2-6; cdr3_aa: CASRDRLSSGANVLTF; cdr3_nt: TGTGCCAGTAGGGACAGGTTAAGCTCTGGGGCCAACGTCCTGACTTTC
clone_size: .; d_call: .; v_call: TRBV7-9; j_call: TRBJ1-6; cdr3_aa: CASSLAWDVYNSPLHF; cdr3_nt: TGTGCCAGCAGCTTAGCTTGGGACGTTTATAATTCACCCCTCCACTTT
clone_size: .; d_call: .; v_call: TRBV12-3/TRBV12-4; j_call: TRBJ2-5; cdr3_aa: CASSLGLGETQYF; cdr3_nt: TGTGCCAGCAGTTTAGGACTAGGGGAGACCCAGTACTTC
clone_size: .; d_call: .; v_call: TRBV12-3/TRBV12-4; j_call: TRBJ2-1; cdr3_aa: CASSPRGYNEQFF; cdr3_nt: TGTGCCAGCAGTCCGCGAGGTTACAATGAGCAGTTCTTC
clone_size: .; d_call: .; v_call: TRBV7-9; j_call: TRBJ1-4; cdr3_aa: CASSPTGSFNEKLFF; cdr3_nt: TGTGCCAGCAGCCCCACAGGAAGCTTTAATGAAAAACTGTTTTTT
clone_size: .; d_call: .; v_call: TRBV6-5; j_call: TRBJ2-1; cdr3_aa: CASRGNEFDEQFF; cdr3_nt: TGTGCCAGCAGAGGGAATGAATTCGATGAGCAGTTCTTC
clone_size: .; d_call: .; v_call: TRBV7-2; j_call: TRBJ2-3; cdr3_aa: CASSLPRTTDTQYF; cdr3_nt: TGTGCCAGCAGCTTACCTAGAACCACAGATACGCAGTATTTT
clone_size: once; d_call: TRBD1; v_call: TRBV10-1; j_call: TRBJ2-2; cdr3_aa: CASSAWTGAGELFF; cdr3_nt: TGCGCCAGCAGCGCATGGACAGGGGCCGGGGAGCTGTTTTTT
clone_size: .; d_call: TRBD1; v_call: TRBV6-5; j_call: TRBJ2-7; cdr3_aa: CASSPSGTGWYEQYF; cdr3_nt: TGTGCCAGCAGTCCCTCCGGGACAGGGTGGTACGAGCAGTACTTC
clone_size: .; d_call: TRBD1; v_call: TRBV4-1; j_call: TRBJ2-1; cdr3_aa: CASSQQSGTGAYNEQFF; cdr3_nt: TGCGCCAGCAGCCAGCAATCCGGGACAGGGGCCTACAATGAGCAGTTCTTC
clone_size: .; d_call: .; v_call: TRBV10-3; j_call: TRBJ1-1; cdr3_aa: CAISGGREAFF; cdr3_nt: TGTGCCATCAGTGGCGGTCGTGAAGCTTTCTTT
clone_size: .; d_call: .; v_call: TRBV9; j_call: TRBJ2-1; cdr3_aa: CASSPSGDGQFF; cdr3_nt: TGTGCCAGCAGCCCCTCAGGGGATGGGCAGTTCTTC
clone_size: .; d_call: .; v_call: TRBV21-1; j_call: TRBJ1-1; cdr3_aa: CASSKSTKGRNTEAFF; cdr3_nt: TGTGCCAGCAGCAAATCAACTAAGGGCCGGAACACTGAAGCTTTCTTT